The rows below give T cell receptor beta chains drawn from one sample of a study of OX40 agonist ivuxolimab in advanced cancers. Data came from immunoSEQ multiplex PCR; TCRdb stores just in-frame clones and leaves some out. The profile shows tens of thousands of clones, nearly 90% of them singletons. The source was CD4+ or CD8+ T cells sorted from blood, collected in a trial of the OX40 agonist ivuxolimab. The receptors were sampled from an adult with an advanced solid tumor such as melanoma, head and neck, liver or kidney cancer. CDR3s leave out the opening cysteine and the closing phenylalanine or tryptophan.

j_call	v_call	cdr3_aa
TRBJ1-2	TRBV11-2	ASSQGQVVT
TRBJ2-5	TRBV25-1	ASSRQGKETQY
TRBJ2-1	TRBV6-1	ASSPYNEQF
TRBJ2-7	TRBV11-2	ASSIRQGSYEQY
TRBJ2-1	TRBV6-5	ASMIPGQSNEQF
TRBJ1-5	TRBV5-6	ASSFFGGPNQPQH
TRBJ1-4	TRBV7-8	ASSPGRKTYNEKLF
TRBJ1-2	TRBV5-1	ASSLAQGGYNGYT
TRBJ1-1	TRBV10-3	AISVGGTLNTEAF
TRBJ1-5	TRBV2	ASSIQGADQPQH
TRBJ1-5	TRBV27	ASSLGWDQPQH
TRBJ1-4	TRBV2	ASSVSRGRNVEKLF
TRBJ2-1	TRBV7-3	ASRKAGGPDNEQF